The 18 T cell receptor beta chains reported below all come from one sample, sequenced in a study of blood T cell repertoires in COVID-19. The table came from immunoSEQ multiplex PCR; TCRdb's copy has only in-frame clones and leaves some out. The repertoire holds 7,500 to 9,000 clones, with around 84% as singletons. Sequenced material: peripheral blood. Receptor source: a human donor in a cohort sampled during active COVID-19.

This clone was observed a single time. The V call is TRBV28, the J call TRBJ1-6; D might be TRBD1 (5 bases). The CDR3 runs to 13 residues. The germline V gene encodes CDR1 MDHEN and CDR2 SYDVKM. V lost 6 bases to trimming and J lost 3 bases, with 6 bases between them. This CDR3 is CASRGLYNSPLHF. The CDR3 DNA sequence: TGTGCCAGCAGGGGACTCTATAATTCACCCCTCCACTTT.

This sequence joins TRBV27 and TRBJ2-7, with 12 nucleotides matching TRBD1. Germline CDR1 MNHEY, CDR2 SMNVEV (reference sequence). CDR3 length: 15 residues. The V gene end was trimmed by 4 bases and the J gene end by 5 bases; junction bases not matched to a gene: 6. CDR3 nucleotides: TGTGCCAGCAGTTATTCCGGGACAGGGGGCGACGAGCAGTACTTC. This translates into CASSYSGTGGDEQYF.

The chain couples TRBV4-2 to TRBJ2-7; the D gene is possibly TRBD1 (6 bases). Germline CDR1 is LGHNA and CDR2 is YNFKEQ. This CDR3 region has 16 residues. The V end was cut by 3 bases, the J end by 0 bases, with 15 bases between. This chain's CDR3 is CASSHNGGLSSYEQYF. CDR3 sequence (DNA): TGTGCCAGCAGCCATAATGGGGGCCTGAGCTCCTACGAGCAGTACTTC.

The chain recombines TRBV5-1 with TRBJ2-2; tentative D call: TRBD1 (5 bases). The V end was cut by 4 bases, the J end by 5 bases, with 18 bases between. Germline V gene sequence: CDR1 SGHRS, CDR2 YFSETQ. The CDR3 extends over 16 amino acids. For the CDR3, the DNA is TGCGCCAGCAGCCCACTGACAGCAAGCACGACCGGGGAGCTGTTTTTT. It yields the protein CASSPLTASTTGELFF.

The chain couples TRBV7-9 to TRBJ2-5; possible D gene TRBD2, 5 bases. V shed 0 bases and J shed 2 bases, with 7 bases lying between them. Germline values: CDR1 SEHNR, CDR2 FQNEAQ (reference sequence). The CDR3 extends over 14 amino acids. The CDR3 region is CASSLATGQETQYF. CDR3 nucleotide sequence: TGTGCCAGCAGCTTAGCGACGGGGCAAGAGACCCAGTACTTC.

The chain uses TRBV19 and TRBJ1-2, with 7 bases fitting TRBD1. With 4 bases clipped from V and 7 bases from J, the junction kept 9 bases outside the gene matches. Germline V gene data show CDR1 as LNHDA and CDR2 as SQIVND (reference sequence). The CDR3 extends over 14 amino acids. CDR3 sequence reads: CASSTYRGIGGYTF. CDR3 sequence (DNA): TGTGCCAGTAGTACATACAGGGGAATCGGTGGCTACACCTTC.

The gene calls are TRBV7-9 and TRBJ2-2, with 9 nucleotides matching TRBD1. The junction had 2 bases not matched to a gene; V was cut back by 6 bases and J by 3 bases. The CDR3 has 14 amino acids. Germline lookup yields CDR1 SEHNR and CDR2 FQNEAQ (reference sequence). The DNA for the CDR3 is TGTGCCAGCAGTAGGGACAGGGACACCGGGGAGCTGTTTTTT. It is translated as CASSRDRDTGELFF.

The V and J genes are TRBV19 and TRBJ2-6, with no clear D. CDR1 is LNHDA, CDR2 SQIVND, per germline (reference sequence). This CDR3 spans 16 amino acids. V was shortened by 7 bases and J by 6 bases, with 19 bases between the two germline ends. For the CDR3, the DNA is TGTGCCAGTACCCTCACACTCGGAACTAAGGCCAACGTCCTGACTTTC. Its translation is CASTLTLGTKANVLTF.

The V gene is TRBV7-8, the J gene TRBJ1-1, with D perhaps matching TRBD1 (5 bases). The CDR3 has 16 amino acids. Germline values: CDR1 SGHVS, CDR2 FQNEAQ. The V gene lost 1 base and the J gene lost 1 base, with 13 bases spanning the gap. Written as DNA, the CDR3 is TGTGCCAGCAGCTTAGAAGGGGTCAGCCAGAACACTGAAGCTTTCTTT. Its protein is CASSLEGVSQNTEAFF.

CDR3 loop: CASSRQRGGSHTYEQYF. The CDR3, as DNA: TGTGCCAGTAGCCGACAGAGGGGAGGCAGTCATACCTACGAGCAGTACTTC. This chain connects TRBV19 to TRBJ2-7, with a weak D call TRBD2 (6 bases). Germline V gives CDR1 LNHDA, CDR2 SQIVND (reference sequence). This CDR3 contains 17 residues. Trimming cost V 6 bases and J 2 bases, with 23 bases left between them. Drawing the rest from reference TRBV19 and TRBJ2-7, the complete variable domain is DGGITQSPKYLFRKEGQNVTLSCEQNLNHDAMYWYRQDPGQGLRLIYYSQIVNDFQKGDIAEGYSVSREKKESFPLTVTSAQKNPTAFYLCASSRQRGGSHTYEQYFGPGTRLTVT.

This clone was picked up a small number of times. The chain's CDR3 is CASSESPSGAQHF. CDR3 DNA sequence: TGCGCCAGCAGTGAGTCCCCTTCCGGGGCCCAGCATTTT. This chain links TRBV10-1 with TRBJ1-5; D gene uncertain. The germline V gene has CDR1 WNHNN and CDR2 SYGVQD (reference sequence). The CDR3 extends over 13 amino acids. V shed 0 bases and J shed 11 bases, with 11 bases lying between them.

This chain joins TRBV5-5 and TRBJ1-5; no clear D. CDR3 length: 15 residues. The V end was cut by 1 base, the J end by 0 bases, with 8 bases between. Germline V gene data show CDR1 as SGHKS and CDR2 as YYEKEE (reference sequence). The CDR3 reads CASSLTAVSNQPQHF. CDR3 coding DNA: TGTGCCAGCAGCTTGACGGCGGTTAGCAATCAGCCCCAGCATTTT.

V gene TRBV5-1 combines with J gene TRBJ2-1; TRBD2 matches at 11 bases. The length of the CDR3 is 15 residues. Germline V gene lookup returns CDR1 SGHRS and CDR2 YFSETQ. Trimming took 4 bases from V and 10 from J; bases not matched to a gene: 10. As DNA, the CDR3 is TGCGCCAGCAGCCCCGGTTTAGCGGGGGGGCAGGAGCAGTTCTTC. This sequence encodes CASSPGLAGGQEQFF.

The chain combines TRBV27 with TRBJ2-7; weak D call: TRBD2 (7 bases). Trimming stripped 3 bases from V and 3 bases from J, with 15 bases between. The CDR3 is made up of 15 amino acids. The V gene's germline CDR1 is MNHEY and CDR2 SMNVEV (reference sequence). CDR3 sequence: CASSFRVGGLYEQYF. CDR3 DNA sequence: TGTGCCAGCAGTTTTCGAGTCGGGGGGCTCTACGAGCAGTACTTC.

The CDR3: CASSLRGPQGAVEAFF. Here the CDR3 DNA reads TGTGCCAGCAGCTTACGGGGGCCACAGGGGGCGGTTGAAGCTTTCTTT. J is TRBJ1-1 and V is TRBV7-9, with 9 bases matching TRBD1. The CDR3 spans 16 residues. Per the germline V gene, CDR1 is SEHNR and CDR2 is FQNEAQ (reference sequence). With 2 bases clipped from V and 7 bases from J, the junction kept 11 bases outside the gene matches.

The rearrangement uses TRBV5-6 and TRBJ2-7; D possibly corresponds to TRBD2 (6 bases). The germline CDR1 and CDR2 sequences are SGHDT and YYEEEE. With 0 bases removed from V and 0 bases from J, the gap between germline ends came to 10 bases. The CDR3 runs 15 residues. The CDR3 region is CASSLGRRGSYEQYF. The CDR3 DNA sequence: TGTGCCAGCAGCTTGGGGCGGCGGGGCTCCTACGAGCAGTACTTC.

The CDR3 loop reads CSVVRVGTGELFF. CDR3 DNA sequence: TGCAGCGTTGTGAGGGTGGGCACCGGGGAGCTGTTTTTT. The chain recombines TRBV29-1 with TRBJ2-2; tentatively, D is TRBD2 (5 bases). CDR3 size: 13 residues. The germline CDR1 and CDR2 sequences are SQVTM and ANQGSEA. V dropped 4 bases and J dropped 4 bases, with 10 bases sitting between them.

The chain carries TRBV11-3 and TRBJ2-3; 8 nucleotides line up with TRBD1. Germline assignment: CDR1 SGHNT and CDR2 YENEEA. V gave up 7 bases and J gave up 2 bases; unmatched junction bases: 8. The CDR3 totals 15 residues. DNA for the CDR3: TGTGCCAGCACCCTCGGACAGGGCTACACAGATACGCAGTATTTT. This gives the protein CASTLGQGYTDTQYF.